A selection of T cell receptor beta chains follows, all from one sample in a study of blood T cell repertoires in COVID-19. Some clones are missing from TCRdb's copy, which holds only in-frame ones; the method was immunoSEQ multiplex PCR. The data contain 250,000 or so clones, roughly 80% of them singletons. Sequencing input: PBMCs or T cells enriched from blood (not recorded which). All receptors derive from a middle-aged man who had recovered from COVID-19. CDR3s include the opening cysteine and the closing phenylalanine or tryptophan. D genes are given only for firm matches. The listing skips clone size in some rows; elsewhere it reads once, few, many or a size class.

D | length | J | size | V | DNA | CDR3
NA | 14 | TRBJ2-3 | NA | TRBV10-1 | TGCGCCAGCAGCGAAGACTTCAGGGGAGATACGCAGTATTTT | CASSEDFRGDTQYF
NA | 14 | TRBJ2-7 | many | TRBV6-5 | TGTGCCAGCAGTTACGACAGGAAAGCTTACGAGCAGTACTTC | CASSYDRKAYEQYF
NA | 13 | TRBJ2-2 | once | TRBV30 | TGTGCCTGGAGTGTAGGCGGGGCCGGGGAGCTGTTTTTT | CAWSVGGAGELFF
TRBD2 | 18 | TRBJ2-7 | NA | TRBV5-1 | TGCGCCAGCAGCTTGTTGGGGACAGGTAGCGGGAGGTTTCTCGGGCAGTACTTC | CASSLLGTGSGRFLGQYF
TRBD1 | 15 | TRBJ2-3 | NA | TRBV5-1 | TGCGCCAGCAGCCCACCGGGACAGGGAACAGATACGCAGTATTTT | CASSPPGQGTDTQYF
TRBD1 | 17 | TRBJ1-3 | NA | TRBV18 | TGTGCCAGCTTGCCCTTCGGGACAGGGGGCTCTGGAAACACCATATATTTT | CASLPFGTGGSGNTIYF
NA | 16 | TRBJ2-3 | NA | TRBV11-1 | TGTGCCAGCAGCTTAGTGGGTTGGGGGCTGGCAGATACGCAGTATTTT | CASSLVGWGLADTQYF
TRBD2 | 17 | TRBJ2-7 | NA | TRBV28 | TGTGCCAGCAGTTCCCCCCCGGAGGGCGGGAGAAGGTACGAGCAGTACTTC | CASSSPPEGGRRYEQYF
NA | 14 | TRBJ1-1 | NA | TRBV11-2 | TGTGCCAGCAGCCTCTCCCAAGGGGGTACTGAAGCTTTCTTT | CASSLSQGGTEAFF
NA | 11 | TRBJ1-1 | NA | TRBV7-9 | TGTGCCAGCGGACAGAACACTGAAGCTTTCTTT | CASGQNTEAFF
TRBD1 | 16 | TRBJ1-4 | once | TRBV5-1 | TGCGCCAGCAGCTGGGACAGGGTTGTGGCTAATGAAAAACTGTTTTTT | CASSWDRVVANEKLFF
TRBD1 | 14 | TRBJ1-2 | NA | TRBV5-1 | TGCGCCAGCAGCTCGACGGGACAGGGTTTAGGCTACACCTTC | CASSSTGQGLGYTF
NA | 17 | TRBJ1-4 | few | TRBV9 | TGTGCCAGCAGCATCCGACGGCGGGCTGCAACTAATGAAAAACTGTTTTTT | CASSIRRRAATNEKLFF
TRBD1 | 11 | TRBJ2-1 | NA | TRBV7-8 | TGTGCCAGCAGCTCCTACAGGGGGCGGTTCTTC | CASSSYRGRFF
NA | 15 | TRBJ2-5 | NA | TRBV19 | TGTGCCAGTAGTACGGTAGCTAGCGTAGGGGAGACCCAGTACTTC | CASSTVASVGETQYF
NA | 15 | TRBJ1-4 | once | TRBV9 | TGTGCCAGCAGCTTTTCGGGCTCTGAGGGCGAAAAACTGTTTTTT | CASSFSGSEGEKLFF
TRBD2 | 16 | TRBJ2-7 | NA | TRBV10-3 | TGTGCCATCAGTGTGTCCGCTAGCGGGAGGGCCAACGAGCAGTACTTC | CAISVSASGRANEQYF
TRBD2 | 15 | TRBJ2-2 | few | TRBV2 | TGTGCCAGCAGGAGACTAGCGATTAACACCGGGGAGCTGTTTTTT | CASRRLAINTGELFF
TRBD1 | 16 | TRBJ1-1 | NA | TRBV5-6 | TGTGCCAGCAGCCATACACAGGGGGACATGAACACTGAAGCTTTCTTT | CASSHTQGDMNTEAFF
NA | 16 | TRBJ2-2 | NA | TRBV9 | TGTGCCAGCAGCCCCTACGGGGGAACGAACACCGGGGAGCTGTTTTTT | CASSPYGGTNTGELFF
TRBD2 | 15 | TRBJ2-7 | NA | TRBV6-5 | TGTGCCAGCTGGCCCGCTAGCGGCAGCTCCTACGAGCAGTACTTC | CASWPASGSSYEQYF
NA | 17 | TRBJ2-3 | NA | TRBV15 | TGTGCCACCAGCGAAGCTCAGGCAATTTCTAGCACAGATACGCAGTATTTT | CATSEAQAISSTDTQYF
NA | 14 | TRBJ1-3 | NA | TRBV11-2 | TGTGCCAGCAGCTTAGGAGGTTCCGGAAACACCATATATTTT | CASSLGGSGNTIYF
TRBD2 | 15 | TRBJ2-4 | once | TRBV6-1 | TGTGCCAGCAGTGAAGTCCGGACTAGCCACAACATTCAGTACTTC | CASSEVRTSHNIQYF
NA | 14 | TRBJ2-7 | few | TRBV27 | TGTGCCAGCAGTGTCGCTCTAGCAGTCTACGAGCAGTACTTC | CASSVALAVYEQYF
TRBD2 | 14 | TRBJ2-3 | NA | TRBV19 | TGTGCCAGTAGTACTAGCGGGGGCACAGATACGCAGTATTTT | CASSTSGGTDTQYF
NA | 14 | TRBJ1-1 | NA | TRBV6-5 | TGTGCCAGCCGCCTGGACGACAGAAACACTGAAGCTTTCTTT | CASRLDDRNTEAFF
NA | 14 | TRBJ1-6 | NA | TRBV5-5 | TGTGCCAGCAGCTCCGGCTCCTATAATTCACCCCTCCACTTT | CASSSGSYNSPLHF
NA | 16 | TRBJ1-5 | NA | TRBV21-1 | TGTGCCAGCAGCAAGCAGGACAGGGTGAACAATCAGCCCCAGCATTTT | CASSKQDRVNNQPQHF
NA | 14 | TRBJ2-1 | NA | TRBV4-3 | TGCGCCAGCAGCCAAGTAGGCACAGACAATGAGCAGTTCTTC | CASSQVGTDNEQFF
NA | 13 | TRBJ2-1 | NA | TRBV11-3 | TGTGCCAGCAGCCCAACCGAGAGGGATGAGCAGTTCTTC | CASSPTERDEQFF
TRBD1 | 15 | TRBJ2-1 | NA | TRBV6-2/TRBV6-3 | TGTGCCAGCAGCCAAGACAGGGGGCTATACAATGAGCAGTTCTTC | CASSQDRGLYNEQFF
TRBD1 | 15 | TRBJ1-2 | NA | TRBV5-1 | TGCGCCAGCAGCCCTATGGGACAGCAAAACTATGGCTACACCTTC | CASSPMGQQNYGYTF
TRBD1 | 16 | TRBJ2-5 | NA | TRBV19 | TGTGCCAGTATGAGAAGACAGGGGTCGCACCAAGAGACCCAGTACTTC | CASMRRQGSHQETQYF
NA | 13 | TRBJ2-7 | NA | TRBV7-3 | TGTGCCAGCAGCTTAACCAGGGGCTACGAGCAGTACTTC | CASSLTRGYEQYF
NA | 14 | TRBJ2-3 | NA | TRBV9 | TGTGCCAGCAGCGTAGCCACTTACACAGATACGCAGTATTTT | CASSVATYTDTQYF
TRBD1 | 14 | TRBJ1-2 | NA | TRBV19 | TGTGCCGGCCGGGACAGGAGATCCAACTATGGCTACACCTTC | CAGRDRRSNYGYTF
TRBD2 | 16 | TRBJ2-5 | NA | TRBV18 | TGTGCCAGCTCACCACTAGCGGGGGCTGCTCAAGAGACCCAGTACTTC | CASSPLAGAAQETQYF
NA | 13 | TRBJ1-1 | NA | TRBV12-5 | TGTGCTAGTGGGACTGACAGGTTCACTGAAGCTTTCTTT | CASGTDRFTEAFF
NA | 16 | TRBJ2-3 | NA | TRBV9 | TGTGCCAGCAGCGGATCAGGGGCGCCCGGTCGCGATACGCAGTATTTT | CASSGSGAPGRDTQYF
TRBD1 | 14 | TRBJ1-1 | NA | TRBV5-1 | TGCGCCAGCAGCTTGGGCCCCGACAGGGCTGAAGCTTTCTTT | CASSLGPDRAEAFF
TRBD1 | 12 | TRBJ1-2 | NA | TRBV28 | TGTGCCAGCGTATTAAACAGGGGAGGCTACACCTTC | CASVLNRGGYTF
NA | 15 | TRBJ1-3 | NA | TRBV18 | TGTGCCAGCTCACCACCGGGACTCTCTGGAAACACCATATATTTT | CASSPPGLSGNTIYF
NA | 12 | TRBJ2-1 | NA | TRBV6-2/TRBV6-3 | TGTGCCAGCAGTTACCCGTTATATGAGCAGTTCTTC | CASSYPLYEQFF
NA | 15 | TRBJ2-2 | NA | TRBV7-2 | TGTGCCAGCAGCCCCGAGGTCTCGAACACCGGGGAGCTGTTTTTT | CASSPEVSNTGELFF
NA | 15 | TRBJ2-2 | NA | TRBV6-1 | TGTGCCAGCACTCGGGAACCCGGAAGCGCTGGGGAGCTGTTTTTT | CASTREPGSAGELFF
NA | 17 | TRBJ2-3 | NA | TRBV5-1 | TGCGCCAGCAGCCCCTCCCGCGGCAGGGGAGGCACAGATACGCAGTATTTT | CASSPSRGRGGTDTQYF
NA | 12 | TRBJ2-7 | NA | TRBV2 | TGTGCCAGCAATTATTCCCCAGGCGAGCAGTACTTC | CASNYSPGEQYF
NA | 14 | TRBJ1-6 | NA | TRBV7-9 | TGTGCCAGCAGCTTTGGGACTGACAATTCACCCCTCCACTTT | CASSFGTDNSPLHF
TRBD1 | 16 | TRBJ1-6 | NA | TRBV6-5 | TGTGCCAGCAGTTACATCGGGACAGGCTATAATTCACCCCTCCACTTT | CASSYIGTGYNSPLHF
NA | 14 | TRBJ2-2 | NA | TRBV6-4 | TGTGCCAGCAGTGTGGGGCGGAACACCGGGGAGCTGTTTTTT | CASSVGRNTGELFF
NA | 12 | TRBJ1-1 | few | TRBV19 | TGTGCCAGTAGTACCCTGGGGGGTGAAGCTTTCTTT | CASSTLGGEAFF
TRBD1 | 14 | TRBJ1-2 | NA | TRBV6-2/TRBV6-3 | TGTGCCAGCAGTTACCGACAGGGGAACTATGGCTACACCTTC | CASSYRQGNYGYTF
NA | 15 | TRBJ1-6 | NA | TRBV30 | TGTGCCTGGAGTGTACTCGCCCGGACAGCTTCGCCCCTCCACTTT | CAWSVLARTASPLHF
NA | 13 | TRBJ1-6 | NA | TRBV7-3 | TGTGCCAGCAGCTCAGGATATAATTCACCCCTCCACTTT | CASSSGYNSPLHF
NA | 15 | TRBJ1-1 | NA | TRBV7-3 | TGTGCCAGCAGCTCGGGGGGTAGATTGAACACTGAAGCTTTCTTT | CASSSGGRLNTEAFF
TRBD2 | 18 | TRBJ2-2 | NA | TRBV4-2 | TGTGCCAGCAGCCAAGCGGGCCGTTGGCGGGAGCCCACCGGGGAGCTGTTTTTT | CASSQAGRWREPTGELFF
NA | 17 | TRBJ2-1 | few | TRBV19 | TGTGCCAGTAGTACAGTGGTGCGGGCGGCTGCCCCCAATGAGCAGTTCTTC | CASSTVVRAAAPNEQFF
TRBD1 | 14 | TRBJ1-2 | NA | TRBV30 | TGTGCCTGGGGTAGGTTGACAGGGAGATATGGCTACACCTTC | CAWGRLTGRYGYTF